This T cell receptor beta chain emerged from a study of blood T cells in healthy people across ages. Study results and limitations: A roughly linear age-dependent decrease characterized TCR beta diversity per million T cells. Unsorted PBMC input precluded a conclusive naive versus antigen-experienced comparison.

It was with a sample-barcoded 5' primer and a J-beta primer mix that a second PCR of roughly 7 to 11 cycles was run. All cDNA molecules were each tagged by a template-switch adaptor with 12 random nucleotides. TCRdb ran MiXCR on the 5' RACE reads and lists one entry per CDR3 protein. The data hold about 580,000 distinct CDR3 sequences, with roughly 43% observed a single time. This clonotype was observed a handful of times. Its antigen is still unknown. Peripheral blood, roughly 9.1 milliliters per donor, was collected. The source is a man older than 75 in good health. Input material: blood.

CDR3 amino acids: CASSVLGANGYTF. CDR3 DNA sequence: TGTGCCAGCAGTGTACTGGGGGCGAATGGCTACACCTTC. The chain is built from TRBV2 and TRBJ1-2; a weak D match, TRBD1 (6 bases). Germline CDR1 reads SNHLY; CDR2 reads FYNNEI. Deletions cut 4 bases from V and 6 bases from J, with 12 bases between. This CDR3 is built from 13 residues.